The 13 T cell receptor beta chains listed next were all sequenced from one sample in a study of control samples from healthy donors and cancer patients. Only in-frame clones appear in the TCRdb table, and some are missing; sequencing was by immunoSEQ multiplex PCR. This sample has about 100,000 clones; about 90% occur once, and the top ten carry 15% to 20%. Sequenced: blood. These receptors originate from a woman aged 45 to 65 in good health.

This sequence joins TRBV7-2 and TRBJ2-1; 8 bases map to TRBD1. Germline V gene data show CDR1 as SGHTA and CDR2 as FQGNSA. This CDR3 is built from 16 residues. Trimming cost V 3 bases and J 10 bases; bases outside gene matches: 14. The CDR3 region has the DNA TGTGCCAGCAGCTTGGGGACAGGTTTTTTGTCAATGGAGCAGTTCTTC. It translates to CASSLGTGFLSMEQFF.

The V call is TRBV7-2, the J call TRBJ1-5; possible D gene TRBD1, 5 bases. CDR1 and CDR2 (germline): SGHTA, FQGNSA. V lost 1 base to trimming and J lost 7 bases, with 8 bases between them. CDR3 length equals 13 residues. The CDR3 coding sequence is TGTGCCAGCAGCTTAGTGGCAGGGCAGCCCCAGCATTTT. Translation: CASSLVAGQPQHF. Variable domain in full (rest from reference TRBV7-2 and TRBJ1-5): GAGVSQSPSNKVTEKGKDVELRCDPISGHTALYWYRQSLGQGLEFLIYFQGNSAPDKSGLPSDRFSAERTGGSVSTLTIQRTQQEDSAVYLCASSLVAGQPQHFGDGTRLSIL.

This chain joins TRBV7-8 and TRBJ2-7; D may be TRBD2 (6 bases). Between the trimmed V and J ends, which lost 6 bases and 0 bases, there was a span of 15 bases. CDR1 is SGHVS and CDR2 is FQNEAQ in the germline V gene. The CDR3 consists of 15 residues. In nucleotides, the CDR3 is TGTGCCAGCAGTCACACTAGCCCGAGCTCCTACGAGCAGTACGTC. Translation gives CASSHTSPSSYEQYV.

J is TRBJ1-1 and V is TRBV4-3; the D is unclear. Germline V gene data show CDR1 as LGHNA and CDR2 as YSLEER. V shed 0 bases and J shed 9 bases, with 5 bases lying between them. The CDR3 has 11 amino acids. The CDR3 DNA reads TGCGCCAGCAGCCAAGATAGGAAAGCTTTCTTT. This codes for CASSQDRKAFF.

This chain joins TRBV6-5 and TRBJ2-1; TRBD2 matches at 7 bases. Germline-derived CDR1 and CDR2 are MNHEY and SVGAGI. J gave up 7 bases and V 6 bases, and 6 bases lay outside the gene matches. This CDR3 has 13 amino acids. Written as DNA, the CDR3 is TGTGCCAGCAGACCCGGGAGGAATAATGAGCAGTTCTTC. The encoded protein is CASRPGRNNEQFF.

V and J are TRBV10-3 and TRBJ2-4; D possibly uses TRBD1 or TRBD2 (5 bases each). Per germline, CDR1 ENHRY and CDR2 SYGVKD. The ends were cut back, 1 base at V and 4 bases at J, with 14 bases in the middle. The CDR3 is made up of 16 amino acids. CDR3 residues: CAISEFGASGKNIQYF. The CDR3 nucleotides read TGTGCCATCAGTGAGTTCGGGGCAAGTGGGAAAAACATTCAGTACTTC.

The chain combines TRBV11-2 with TRBJ2-5; 8 bases align to TRBD1. Per the germline V gene, CDR1 is SGHAT and CDR2 is FQNNGV. The CDR3 extends over 14 amino acids. Trimming took 3 bases from V and 7 from J; bases not matched to a gene: 7. CDR3 DNA: TGTGCCAGCAGCTTTCGACAGGGGAAAACGACCCAGTACTTC. Translation gives CASSFRQGKTTQYF.

This sequence joins TRBV7-2 and TRBJ2-1, with 7 positions matching TRBD2. Germline V CDR1 and CDR2: SGHTA, FQGNSA. After removal of 4 bases from V and 8 bases from J, the junction contained 14 bases not matched to a gene. The CDR3 consists of 16 residues. CDR3 region: CASSSYLSGGRDEQFF. The CDR3 region has the DNA TGTGCCAGCAGCTCCTACCTATCGGGGGGAAGGGATGAGCAGTTCTTC.

This chain connects TRBV11-2 to TRBJ2-7; the D gene is possibly TRBD2 (6 bases). Trimming shortened V by 5 bases and J by 2 bases, and 10 bases separated the two germline ends. This CDR3 spans 13 amino acids. Germline V lookup: CDR1 SGHAT, CDR2 FQNNGV. The CDR3 is CASSQGRTYEQYV. Written as DNA, the CDR3 is TGTGCCAGCAGCCAAGGGAGGACCTACGAGCAGTACGTC.

V gene TRBV6-2 or TRBV6-3 combines with J gene TRBJ2-7; D not certain. The CDR3 runs 13 residues. Looked up from germline, CDR1 is MNHEY and CDR2 is SVGEGT. V lost 1 base and J lost 4, with 8 bases in between. CDR3 coding DNA: TGTGCCAGCAGTTACTTGCCAGAATACGAGCAGTACGTC. Its translation: CASSYLPEYEQYV.

V and J are TRBV24-1 and TRBJ2-2, with no clear D. The CDR3 contains 12 residues. Germline loops: CDR1 KGHDR, CDR2 SFDVKD. Between the trimmed V and J ends, which lost 6 bases and 4 bases, there was a span of 5 bases. CDR3 loop: CATSRTTGELFF. In DNA, the CDR3 is TGTGCCACCAGTCGGACCACCGGGGAGCTGTTTTTT.

This clone occurred a few times. The chain joins TRBV18 to TRBJ2-1; 15 nucleotides agree with TRBD2. CDR1 and CDR2 from the germline V gene are KGHSH and LQKENI. Losses at the gene ends were 5 bases for V and 15 bases for J; bases not matched to a gene: 23. The CDR3 runs 19 residues. The CDR3 here is CASSTTGLAGGLGGLKTFF. The DNA for the CDR3 is TGTGCCAGCTCAACCACAGGACTAGCGGGAGGGCTGGGGGGCCTTAAGACGTTCTTC.

The chain recombines TRBV29-1 with TRBJ1-6; the D gene is possibly TRBD1 (6 bases). This CDR3 region has 13 residues. The V gene's germline CDR1 is SQVTM and CDR2 ANQGSEA. V was shortened by 3 bases and J by 5 bases, with 8 bases between the two germline ends. As DNA, the CDR3 is TGCAGCGTTGATGAGGGGGATAATTCACCCCTCCACTTT. This codes for CSVDEGDNSPLHF. Supplemented by reference TRBV29-1 and TRBJ1-6, the full variable domain reads SAVISQKPSRDICQRGTSLTIQCQVDSQVTMMFWYRQQPGQSLTLIATANQGSEATYESGFVIDKFPISRPNLTFSTLTVSNMSPEDSSIYLCSVDEGDNSPLHFGNGTRLTVT.